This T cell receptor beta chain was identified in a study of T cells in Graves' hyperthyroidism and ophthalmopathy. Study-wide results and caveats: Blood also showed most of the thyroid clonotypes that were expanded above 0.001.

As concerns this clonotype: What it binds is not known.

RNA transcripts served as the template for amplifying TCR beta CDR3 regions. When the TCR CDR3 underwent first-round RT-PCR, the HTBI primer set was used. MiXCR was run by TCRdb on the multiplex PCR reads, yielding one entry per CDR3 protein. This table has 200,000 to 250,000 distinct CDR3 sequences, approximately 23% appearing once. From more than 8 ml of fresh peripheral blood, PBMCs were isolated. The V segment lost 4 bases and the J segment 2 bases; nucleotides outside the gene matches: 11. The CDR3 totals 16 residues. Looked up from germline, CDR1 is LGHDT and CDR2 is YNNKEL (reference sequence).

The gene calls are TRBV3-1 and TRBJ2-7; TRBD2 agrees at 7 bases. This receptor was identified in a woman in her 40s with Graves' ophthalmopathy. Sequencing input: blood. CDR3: CASSRSLGGSTYEQYF. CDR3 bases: TGTGCCAGCAGCCGTTCTCTTGGCGGGAGCACCTACGAGCAGTACTTC.